A single sample is the source of the 26 T cell receptor beta chains below, sequenced in a study of cytomegalovirus exposure and HLA in healthy donors. It was with 60 Vbeta and 13 Jbeta primers that the PCR ran. The repertoire was sequenced with immunoSEQ multiplex PCR; TCRdb's copy has only in-frame clones and lacks some. The data hold approximately 22,000 clones, with around 77% observed a single time. Material: PBMCs. The receptor source for this set is a man between 60 and 75 years old in good health and CMV-seronegative.

This clone showed up just once. CDR3 DNA: TGTGCCAGCAGTCGGGCCTCCGGGAGGTCCTACGAGCAGTACTTC. This sequence encodes CASSRASGRSYEQYF. The chain couples TRBV6-5 to TRBJ2-7, with 7 bases that match TRBD2. Per germline, CDR1 MNHEY and CDR2 SVGAGI. The CDR3 consists of 15 residues. Unmatched junction bases numbered 8, after V lost 5 bases and J lost 1 base.

The gene calls are TRBV18 and TRBJ2-1; D might be TRBD1 (5 bases). With 2 bases removed from V and 7 bases from J, the gap between germline ends came to 9 bases. This CDR3 spans 13 amino acids. The germline gives CDR1 KGHSH, CDR2 LQKENI. The CDR3 loop reads CASSPSDSNEQFF. The CDR3 nucleotides are TGTGCCAGCTCACCATCCGACAGTAATGAGCAGTTCTTC.

The chain recombines TRBV5-5 with TRBJ2-3; the match to TRBD2 covers 10 bases. Germline lookup yields CDR1 SGHKS and CDR2 YYEKEE (reference sequence). V dropped 2 bases and J dropped 7; count of bases not matched to a gene: 1. This CDR3 spans 13 amino acids. Written as DNA, the CDR3 is TGTGCCAGCAGCTTTAGCGGGAGGAATACGCAGTATTTT. Translated: CASSFSGRNTQYF.

CDR3 coding DNA: TGTGCCAGCAGTAGTACAGGGGGCACAGATACGCAGTATTTT. Translated: CASSSTGGTDTQYF. The V gene is TRBV6-4, the J gene TRBJ2-3; the match to TRBD1 covers 7 bases. The V segment lost 5 bases and the J segment 1 base; nucleotides outside the gene matches: 3. This CDR3 is built from 14 residues. CDR1 MRHNA and CDR2 SNTAGT come from the germline V gene.

The chain links TRBV7-2 to TRBJ2-3; D remains ambiguous. Per germline, CDR1 SGHTA and CDR2 FQGNSA. The V and J ends lost 1 base and 8 bases respectively, with 10 bases between them. The CDR3 loop spans 13 amino acids. CDR3 protein: CASSLEPAGTQYF. The DNA of the CDR3 is TGTGCCAGCAGCTTAGAGCCGGCAGGTACGCAGTATTTT.

This CDR3 is CASSRETGRNSPLHF. DNA of the CDR3: TGTGCCAGCAGCCGCGAGACAGGGAGAAATTCACCCCTCCACTTT. The J gene is TRBJ1-6, the V gene TRBV5-4; TRBD1 aligns across 7 bases. The J segment lost 7 bases and the V segment lost 4 bases, leaving 8 bases of the junction unmatched. The CDR3 is made up of 15 amino acids. Germline CDR1 SGHNT, CDR2 YYREEE (reference sequence).

This clone was seen more than once but under ten times. This chain links TRBV6-6 with TRBJ2-6, with D perhaps TRBD2 (5 bases). CDR1 and CDR2 from the germline V gene are MNHNY and SVGAGI (reference sequence). The CDR3 is 15 amino acids. V lost 5 bases and J lost 2, with 10 bases in between. This CDR3 is CASSRTRTGANVLTF. The CDR3 nucleotides are TGTGCCAGCAGTAGAACTAGGACTGGGGCCAACGTCCTGACTTTC.

The chain has TRBV19 and TRBJ1-3; D might be TRBD1 (5 bases). V was trimmed by 3 bases and J by 4 bases, leaving 13 bases between them. The CDR3 length is 15 residues. Per germline, CDR1 LNHDA and CDR2 SQIVND (reference sequence). As DNA, the CDR3 is TGTGCCAGTAGTATCCTCGACAGAGCCGGAAACACCATATATTTT. Translating it yields CASSILDRAGNTIYF.

J is TRBJ2-3 and V is TRBV29-1, with TRBD1 identical over 8 bases. This CDR3 has 15 residues. V lost 3 bases to trimming and J lost 4 bases; unmatched junction nucleotides: 9. Germline CDR1 and CDR2: SQVTM and ANQGSEA. CDR3 bases: TGCAGCGTTGAGCGGTCAGGGGGCCAGGCAGATACGCAGTATTTT. This gives the protein CSVERSGGQADTQYF.

Here the CDR3 reads CAWSVGSGGGTDTQYF. CDR3 nucleotides: TGTGCCTGGAGTGTCGGGAGCGGAGGGGGCACAGATACGCAGTATTTT. The rearrangement links TRBV30 to TRBJ2-3; D perhaps matches TRBD2 (6 bases). This CDR3 contains 16 residues. The germline V and J ends were trimmed by 0 bases and 1 base, with 14 bases remaining between them. The V gene's germline CDR1 is GTSNPN and CDR2 SVGIG (reference sequence).

The chain couples TRBV7-8 to TRBJ1-1; no reliable D call. The CDR3 extends over 15 amino acids. V lost 1 base and J 0 bases, leaving 9 bases between the germline ends. CDR1 and CDR2 from the germline V gene are SGHVS and FQNEAQ. DNA of the CDR3: TGTGCCAGCAGCTTAGATGCAGAGGTGAACACTGAAGCTTTCTTT. It yields the protein CASSLDAEVNTEAFF.

The chain couples TRBV6-6 to TRBJ2-5; TRBD2 is a possible D gene (5 bases). This CDR3 comprises 14 residues. Germline V gives CDR1 MNHNY, CDR2 SVGAGI (reference sequence). V lost 2 bases and J lost 5, with 12 bases in between. CDR3 sequence: CASSYGSPGETQYF. The CDR3 bases are TGTGCCAGCAGTTACGGGAGTCCCGGGGAGACCCAGTACTTC.

The chain is built from TRBV29-1 and TRBJ2-4; D possibly corresponds to TRBD2 (6 bases). The CDR3 is 12 residues long. CDR1 is SQVTM, CDR2 ANQGSEA, per germline. Between the trimmed V and J ends, which lost 4 bases and 9 bases, there was a span of 13 bases. CDR3 sequence: CSVGEAVGIQYF. Written as DNA, the CDR3 is TGCAGCGTTGGGGAGGCAGTGGGCATTCAGTACTTC.

The chain employs TRBV6-4 and TRBJ1-6, with unresolved D. The CDR3 spans 15 residues. The germline V gene encodes CDR1 MRHNA and CDR2 SNTAGT. V was clipped by 3 bases and J by 11 bases, with 17 bases between them. The CDR3 is CASSESASNGAPLHF. DNA for the CDR3: TGTGCCAGCAGTGAGTCAGCGTCAAATGGAGCACCCCTCCACTTT.

A word on this clone: One end of the junction varies from germline; a read error may be responsible. The V and J genes are TRBV19 and TRBJ2-7, with a weak D call TRBD2 (5 bases). CDR1 is LNHDA and CDR2 is SQIVND in the germline V gene (reference sequence). The CDR3 totals 16 residues. The CDR3: CARSILPPTGNYEQYF. The CDR3 nucleotides read TGTGCCCGTAGTATCCTACCCCCGACGGGAAACTACGAGCAGTACTTC.

This clone was seen more than once but under ten times. The chain couples TRBV15 to TRBJ2-3, with 8 bases aligning to TRBD2. The V gene's germline CDR1 is LNHNV and CDR2 YYDKDF (reference sequence). The V segment lost 5 bases and the J segment 4 bases; nucleotides outside the gene matches: 20. This CDR3 is 19 amino acids long. Written as DNA, the CDR3 is TGTGCCACCAGCGGAACCGGGACTAGTGAATACTTTAGGCCAGATACGCAGTATTTT. Amino acid sequence: CATSGTGTSEYFRPDTQYF.

This chain links TRBV7-9 with TRBJ2-7, with 7 nucleotides matching TRBD1. Germline V gene sequence: CDR1 SEHNR, CDR2 FQNEAQ (reference sequence). The CDR3 consists of 16 residues. The V segment lost 3 bases and the J segment 6 bases; nucleotides outside the gene matches: 14. CDR3 residues: CASSLSAGGPSVEQYF. The CDR3 DNA reads as TGTGCCAGCAGCTTGAGTGCAGGGGGTCCCTCTGTCGAGCAGTACTTC.

The V gene is TRBV7-9, the J gene TRBJ2-5; the match to TRBD2 covers 8 bases. The germline V gene encodes CDR1 SEHNR and CDR2 FQNEAQ (reference sequence). J gave up 4 bases and V 5 bases, and 15 bases lay outside the gene matches. The CDR3 consists of 17 residues. CDR3 region: CASSHLPKSGSRETQYF. CDR3 sequence (DNA): TGTGCCAGCAGCCATCTGCCTAAGAGCGGGAGTAGAGAGACCCAGTACTTC.

The chain has TRBV5-8 and TRBJ2-7, with D tentatively TRBD2 (6 bases). This CDR3 region has 15 residues. Germline values: CDR1 SGHTS, CDR2 YDEGEE. The V end lost 3 bases, the J end lost 3 bases, and 16 bases lay between the germline ends. CDR3 region: CASSWRGGLNYEQYF. CDR3 bases: TGTGCCAGCAGCTGGCGTGGGGGACTTAACTACGAGCAGTACTTC.

This clone was counted once. V gene TRBV5-6 combines with J gene TRBJ2-7; D is perhaps TRBD1 (5 bases). Germline V gene lookup returns CDR1 SGHDT and CDR2 YYEEEE. V shed 4 bases and J shed 2 bases, with 13 bases lying between them. This CDR3 has 14 residues. The CDR3 coding sequence is TGTGCCAGCAGCCTGGGGCAGGTCACCTACGAGCAGTACTTC. As protein: CASSLGQVTYEQYF.

The CDR3 DNA sequence: TGTGCCAGCAGTGTAGGGCAGGGGGCGGGCCAGCCCCAGCATTTT. Residues: CASSVGQGAGQPQHF. V usage is TRBV6-1 and J usage is TRBJ1-5; 8 positions match TRBD1. The trim removed 4 bases at V and 7 bases at J, leaving 9 bases unmatched. The CDR3 covers 15 residues. CDR1 and CDR2 (germline): MNHNS, SASEGT.

This chain joins TRBV29-1 and TRBJ2-5, with 7 bases fitting TRBD2. Germline V gene sequence: CDR1 SQVTM, CDR2 ANQGSEA. V was pared by 8 bases and J by 11 bases, with 11 bases of the junction left unmatched. The CDR3 extends over 11 amino acids. Here the CDR3 DNA reads TGCAGCCTTGGGGGGGAGGGCTGGCAGTACTTC. Encoded protein: CSLGGEGWQYF.

Only one count was recorded for this clone. The J gene is TRBJ1-2, the V gene TRBV5-1; 7 bases are shared with TRBD1. The V gene's germline CDR1 is SGHRS and CDR2 YFSETQ. The V gene end was trimmed by 0 bases and the J gene end by 7 bases; junction bases not matched to a gene: 3. This CDR3 has 13 residues. The CDR3 DNA reads TGCGCCAGCAGCTTGGGACAGGGCTGTGGCTACACCTTC. Its protein product is CASSLGQGCGYTF.

The chain links TRBV18 to TRBJ2-1, with a weak D call TRBD1 (6 bases). V was trimmed by 3 bases and J by 5 bases, leaving 11 bases between them. CDR3 length: 14 amino acids. Germline lookup yields CDR1 KGHSH and CDR2 LQKENI. The CDR3: CASSPPGHNNEQFF. CDR3 bases: TGTGCCAGCTCACCCCCGGGACACAACAATGAGCAGTTCTTC.

The chain combines TRBV11-2 with TRBJ1-1, with unresolved D. In germline, CDR1 is SGHAT, CDR2 FQNNGV. The CDR3 runs 11 residues. The V end was cut by 5 bases, the J end by 3 bases, with 4 bases between. CDR3 protein: CASSPDTEAFF. DNA of the CDR3: TGTGCCAGCAGCCCAGACACTGAAGCTTTCTTT.

The chain links TRBV5-5 to TRBJ1-1; D gene uncertain. This CDR3 has 14 amino acids. The V end was cut by 5 bases, the J end by 6 bases, with 17 bases between. The V gene's germline CDR1 is SGHKS and CDR2 YYEKEE (reference sequence). The CDR3 here is CASSYRGHSPEAFF. CDR3 nucleotide sequence: TGTGCCAGCAGTTACCGGGGTCACAGCCCTGAAGCTTTCTTT.